A single sample is the source of the 21 T cell receptor beta chains below, sequenced in a study of blood T cell repertoires in COVID-19. This table comes from immunoSEQ multiplex PCR, and its TCRdb copy is limited to in-frame clones, with some not included. The sample holds under 300,000 clones, 70% to 85% seen once. The sequencing input was peripheral blood. These receptors originate from a woman between 35 and 50 years old with active or convalescent COVID-19.

This clone occurred a few times. The V gene is TRBV5-1, the J gene TRBJ1-2; D is perhaps TRBD1 (5 bases). This CDR3 comprises 14 residues. Per the germline V gene, CDR1 is SGHRS and CDR2 is YFSETQ. V lost 4 bases and J 3 bases, leaving 13 bases between the germline ends. Here the CDR3 reads CASSTNPGYYGYTF. For the CDR3, the DNA is TGCGCCAGCAGCACGAATCCAGGGTACTATGGCTACACCTTC.

V gene TRBV9 combines with J gene TRBJ1-3; possible D gene TRBD1, 5 bases. Deletions cut 4 bases from V and 2 bases from J, with 10 bases between. Per the germline V gene, CDR1 is SGDLS and CDR2 is YYNGEE. The CDR3 consists of 14 residues. The CDR3 region has the DNA TGTGCCAGCAGCTCGGGGGTCCCTGGAAACACCATATATTTT. Protein: CASSSGVPGNTIYF.

This clone was seen ten or more times. The J gene is TRBJ1-1, the V gene TRBV19, with a possible D match to TRBD1 (5 bases). The CDR3 extends over 13 amino acids. The germline CDR1 and CDR2 sequences are LNHDA and SQIVND (reference sequence). Trimming pared 3 bases from V and 1 base from J, leaving 6 bases between. In DNA, the CDR3 is TGTGCCAGTAGTATCAGGGCGAACACTGAAGCTTTCTTT. It is translated as CASSIRANTEAFF. Using reference TRBV19 and TRBJ1-1 for the parts outside the CDR3, the full variable domain is DGGITQSPKYLFRKEGQNVTLSCEQNLNHDAMYWYRQDPGQGLRLIYYSQIVNDFQKGDIAEGYSVSREKKESFPLTVTSAQKNPTAFYLCASSIRANTEAFFGQGTRLTVV.

The chain joins TRBV28 to TRBJ1-2; 8 nucleotides line up with TRBD1. The CDR3 totals 14 residues. The germline CDR1 and CDR2 sequences are MDHEN and SYDVKM. The J segment lost 4 bases and the V segment lost 7 bases, leaving 8 bases of the junction unmatched. CDR3 amino acids: CASINQGAGYGYTF. CDR3 nucleotides: TGTGCCAGCATTAACCAGGGGGCTGGCTATGGCTACACCTTC.

The chain links TRBV28 to TRBJ2-7, with 7 bases matching TRBD1. V was clipped by 4 bases and J by 9 bases; unmatched bases: 12. Per germline, CDR1 MDHEN and CDR2 SYDVKM. There are 14 residues in the CDR3. CDR3 sequence: CASSSPGQSYWQYV. The DNA for the CDR3 is TGTGCCAGCAGTTCTCCGGGACAGTCATACTGGCAGTACGTC.

This clone was seen at least ten times. The chain couples TRBV24-1 to TRBJ2-2; TRBD1 agrees at 8 bases. The germline V gene has CDR1 KGHDR and CDR2 SFDVKD. The CDR3 is 16 amino acids. Trimming took 3 bases from V and 4 from J; bases not matched to a gene: 6. CDR3 residues: CATSDPGQGATGELFF. The CDR3, as DNA: TGTGCCACCAGTGATCCTGGACAGGGCGCCACCGGGGAGCTGTTTTTT.

The chain has TRBV19 and TRBJ1-5, with TRBD1 matching 8 bases. Germline V CDR1 and CDR2: LNHDA, SQIVND (reference sequence). V lost 10 bases, J lost 5 bases, and 10 bases stayed unmatched. The CDR3 covers 14 residues. The CDR3 sequence: CATSVSGGDQPQHF. CDR3 nucleotide sequence: TGTGCCACCTCAGTGTCAGGGGGCGATCAGCCCCAGCATTTT.

The chain carries TRBV6-1 and TRBJ1-5; 11 bases line up with TRBD1. This CDR3 region has 16 residues. The ends lost 4 bases at V and 7 bases at J; junction bases unmatched: 9. CDR1 is MNHNS and CDR2 is SASEGT in the germline V gene. CDR3 bases: TGTGCCAGCAGTGGGGCCTCCGGGACAGGGGGACAGCCCCAGCATTTT. Its protein product is CASSGASGTGGQPQHF.

The chain has TRBV13 and TRBJ1-2; D is ambiguous. V dropped 0 bases and J dropped 5 bases, with 10 bases sitting between them. The germline V gene has CDR1 PRHDT and CDR2 FYEKMQ (reference sequence). This CDR3 is built from 14 residues. The CDR3, as DNA: TGTGCCAGCAGCTTAGGACAGACACTTTATGGCTACACCTTC. Protein sequence: CASSLGQTLYGYTF.

The chain links TRBV11-2 to TRBJ1-2; 7 bases are shared with TRBD1. With 3 bases clipped from V and 4 bases from J, the junction kept 5 bases outside the gene matches. Germline CDR1 reads SGHAT; CDR2 reads FQNNGV. This CDR3 contains 14 residues. The CDR3 sequence: CASSFTGDSYGYTF. The CDR3 bases are TGTGCCAGCAGCTTCACAGGGGATAGCTATGGCTACACCTTC.

This rearrangement joins TRBV5-1 to TRBJ2-1, with 8 bases fitting TRBD2. This CDR3 has 14 residues. After removal of 5 bases from V and 5 bases from J, the junction contained 6 bases not matched to a gene. Per germline, CDR1 SGHRS and CDR2 YFSETQ. CDR3 coding DNA: TGCGCCAGCAGTATGGCGGGGGGTAACAATGAGCAGTTCTTC. Amino acids: CASSMAGGNNEQFF.

V usage is TRBV5-1 and J usage is TRBJ2-3; 9 bases match TRBD1. CDR1 is SGHRS and CDR2 is YFSETQ in the germline V gene. The V gene end was trimmed by 3 bases and the J gene end by 4 bases; junction bases not matched to a gene: 6. The CDR3 has 15 amino acids. As DNA, the CDR3 is TGCGCCAGCAGCTCAGACAGGGGGAAGGCAGATACGCAGTATTTT. It encodes CASSSDRGKADTQYF.

The J gene is TRBJ1-2, the V gene TRBV14, with TRBD1 matching over 7 bases. Germline V gene data show CDR1 as SGHDN and CDR2 as FVKESK. The CDR3 is 14 residues long. The V gene end was trimmed by 0 bases and the J gene end by 4 bases; junction bases not matched to a gene: 2. CDR3 sequence (DNA): TGTGCCAGCAGCCAAGATGCAGGGGGCTATGGCTACACCTTC. As protein: CASSQDAGGYGYTF.

The chain recombines TRBV7-9 with TRBJ2-7, with D possibly TRBD2 on 5 matching bases. CDR3 length: 15 amino acids. V was pared by 1 base and J by 4 bases, with 14 bases between. Germline assignment: CDR1 SEHNR and CDR2 FQNEAQ (reference sequence). The CDR3 sequence: CASSLEGGSGYEQYF. The CDR3 region has the DNA TGTGCCAGCAGCTTAGAAGGAGGATCTGGGTACGAGCAGTACTTC.

The V gene is TRBV6-5, the J gene TRBJ1-1; tentatively, D is TRBD1 (6 bases). Trimming pared 2 bases from V and 0 bases from J, leaving 10 bases between. The CDR3 contains 15 residues. Looked up from germline, CDR1 is MNHEY and CDR2 is SVGAGI. The DNA of the CDR3 is TGTGCCAGCAGTTACGAGGGGGGGCTGAACACTGAAGCTTTCTTT. Its translation is CASSYEGGLNTEAFF.

This chain connects TRBV15 to TRBJ1-6; TRBD1 agrees at 8 bases. The CDR3 spans 16 residues. Germline CDR1 LNHNV, CDR2 YYDKDF (reference sequence). V was pared by 0 bases and J by 8 bases, with 6 bases of the junction left unmatched. The CDR3 DNA sequence: TGTGCCACCAGCAGAGAACTGACAGGGGCAGATTCACCCCTCCACTTT. This translates into CATSRELTGADSPLHF.

This chain connects TRBV5-5 to TRBJ1-1, with D maybe TRBD1 (5 bases). This CDR3 has 16 residues. Trimming took 0 bases from V and 0 from J, leaving 12 bases between them. Germline V gives CDR1 SGHKS, CDR2 YYEKEE (reference sequence). The CDR3 loop reads CASSLDPTGLNTEAFF. The CDR3 DNA reads as TGTGCCAGCAGCTTGGACCCCACAGGACTGAACACTGAAGCTTTCTTT. The whole variable domain, filled in from reference TRBV5-5 and TRBJ1-1, reads DAGVTQSPTHLIKTRGQQVTLRCSPISGHKSVSWYQQVLGQGPQFIFQYYEKEERGRGNFPDRFSARQFPNYSSELNVNALLLGDSALYLCASSLDPTGLNTEAFFGQGTRLTVV.

V gene TRBV7-9 combines with J gene TRBJ2-1; D perhaps matches TRBD2 (6 bases). The CDR3 runs 11 residues. Trimming cost V 3 bases and J 9 bases, with 6 bases left between them. CDR1 and CDR2 (germline): SEHNR, FQNEAQ (reference sequence). CDR3 region: CASSFGGEQFF. The CDR3 DNA sequence: TGTGCCAGCAGCTTCGGGGGTGAGCAGTTCTTC.

CDR3 in amino acids: CASRPPGGVDTQYF. CDR3 nucleotide sequence: TGTGCCAGCAGACCCCCGGGGGGGGTAGATACGCAGTATTTT. V usage is TRBV5-4 and J usage is TRBJ2-3, with 8 positions matching TRBD2. CDR3 size: 14 residues. The J segment lost 5 bases and the V segment lost 5 bases, leaving 7 bases of the junction unmatched. Per the germline V gene, CDR1 is SGHNT and CDR2 is YYREEE (reference sequence).

In this sample, this clone turned up a few times. The rearrangement joins TRBV5-4 to TRBJ2-2; TRBD1 matches 8 bases. Germline CDR1 reads SGHNT; CDR2 reads YYREEE (reference sequence). V gave up 5 bases and J gave up 7 bases; unmatched junction bases: 7. The CDR3 runs to 14 residues. CDR3 nucleotide sequence: TGTGCCAGCAGACTACAGGGGGTCGACGGGGAGCTGTTTTTT. This sequence encodes CASRLQGVDGELFF.

The chain carries TRBV30 and TRBJ2-2, with D uncertain. The germline gives CDR1 GTSNPN, CDR2 SVGIG (reference sequence). The CDR3 is 14 amino acids. Trimming cost V 0 bases and J 6 bases, with 11 bases left between them. CDR3 bases: TGTGCCTGGAGTGTTCGAGTCTGGTCCGGGGAGCTGTTTTTT. Its protein product is CAWSVRVWSGELFF.